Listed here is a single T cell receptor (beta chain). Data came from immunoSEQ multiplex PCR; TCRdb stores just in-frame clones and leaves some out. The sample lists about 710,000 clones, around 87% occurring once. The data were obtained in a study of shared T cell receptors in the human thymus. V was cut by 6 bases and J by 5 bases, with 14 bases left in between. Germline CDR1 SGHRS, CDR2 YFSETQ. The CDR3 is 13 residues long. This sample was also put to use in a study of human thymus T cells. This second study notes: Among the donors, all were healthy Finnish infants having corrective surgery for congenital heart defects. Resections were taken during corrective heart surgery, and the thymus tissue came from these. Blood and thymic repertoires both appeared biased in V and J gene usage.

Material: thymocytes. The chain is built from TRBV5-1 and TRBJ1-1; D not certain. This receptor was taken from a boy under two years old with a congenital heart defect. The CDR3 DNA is TGCGCCAGCAAGGCTCCGGCGGGGACTGAAGCTTTCTTT. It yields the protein CASKAPAGTEAFF.